This TCR beta chain derives from a study of cytomegalovirus exposure and HLA in healthy donors. Study in general: It was reported in a later analysis that the 100 to 150 validation repertoires used the same platform as the approximately 690 first-cohort repertoires.

The germline V gene encodes CDR1 MNHNS and CDR2 SASEGT. The CDR3 extends over 15 amino acids. Trimming left V 0 bases short and J 0 bases short, with 9 bases between. Study outcomes and limitations: For most TCR sequences rarity was the rule, although some public TCRs occurred in many donors. Subsequent analysis of the 120 or so validation repertoires found a tendency for first-cohort TCR clusters to co-occur.

Ten or more counts support this clone. Its antigen is unidentified. Here immunoSEQ multiplex PCR was the method, and the copy in TCRdb shows in-frame clones only, minus some. The repertoire holds around 200,000 clones, with around 88% as singletons. The chain combines TRBV6-1 with TRBJ2-7; possible D gene TRBD1, 6 bases. The origin of this receptor is a woman between 18 and 29 years old in good health and CMV-seronegative. Material: PBMCs. CDR3 DNA sequence: TGTGCCAGCAGTGAAGCGGTGGACAGCTCCTACGAGCAGTACTTC. The encoded protein is CASSEAVDSSYEQYF.